This T cell receptor beta chain comes out of a study of blood T cell repertoires in COVID-19. Background on the study: COVID-19 samples, acute and convalescent, were from the United States, Italy and Spain.

The CDR3 loop spans 14 amino acids. The ends were cut back, 1 base at V and 8 bases at J, with 15 bases in the middle. Per germline, CDR1 SGHAT and CDR2 FQNNGV. The table came from immunoSEQ multiplex PCR; TCRdb's copy has only in-frame clones and leaves some out. The repertoire holds about 220,000 clones, with around 84% as singletons. The receptor was isolated from a man in his fifties or sixties with active or convalescent COVID-19. The specimen was peripheral blood. This sequence joins TRBV11-2 and TRBJ2-7; D is possibly TRBD2 (5 bases). For the CDR3, the DNA is TGTGCCAGCAGCTTAGGGGGTCTCGGGGTACAGCAGTACGTC. It is translated as CASSLGGLGVQQYV.